This TCR beta chain was found in a study of T cells in Graves' hyperthyroidism and ophthalmopathy. As concerns this clonotype: Its antigen is currently unknown. Just one base apart from a much larger clone, this may be a read error. Lacking the conserved final phenylalanine or tryptophan, this CDR3 likely reflects a read error.

Trimming shortened V by 7 bases and J by 4 bases, and 10 bases separated the two germline ends. This CDR3 contains 12 residues. Overall study findings and caveats: Appearing also in blood were most of the thyroid clonotypes expanded above 0.001. Patients with ophthalmopathy were separated from those with stable hyperthyroidism by a 13 V-J model.

From RNA transcripts, TCR beta CDR3 regions were amplified. Initially, a first-round RT-PCR of the TCR CDR3 employed the HTBI primer set. TCRdb called the multiplex PCR reads again in MiXCR, with one record for every CDR3 protein. The sample has 450,000 to 650,000 distinct CDR3 sequences; about 15% are singletons. The clonotype originates from a woman aged 18-29 years with Graves' ophthalmopathy. The specimen was blood. The chain combines TRBV12-3 or TRBV12-4 with TRBJ1-2; D gene ambiguous. The CDR3 reads CASMNGRYGYTL. CDR3 coding DNA: TGTGCCAGCATGAATGGCCGCTATGGCTACACCCTC.